The 8 T cell receptor beta chains given below trace back to one sample, sequenced in a study of T cell changes during pregnancy in multiple sclerosis. TCRdb's copy holds only in-frame clones and misses some; the assay was immunoSEQ multiplex PCR. The top ten clones hold under 4.5% of a sample with around 43,000 clones, 93% of them seen once. The sequencing used CD8+ T cells from peripheral blood mononuclear cells, collected after pregnancy. These receptors were taken from a female donor with multiple sclerosis, enrolled in a pregnancy study.

The gene calls are TRBV27 and TRBJ1-1, with unresolved D. Trimming stripped 1 base from V and 7 bases from J, with 7 bases between. From germline, CDR1 is MNHEY and CDR2 SMNVEV (reference sequence). CDR3 length equals 12 residues. CDR3 DNA: TGTGCCAGCAGTTTATTCGGCGGTGAAGCTTTCTTT. Protein product: CASSLFGGEAFF.

This clone was counted a single time. The rearrangement uses TRBV21-1 and TRBJ1-5; the table's D call of TRBD1 was not tested on the DNA. TRBV21-1 is noted as a pseudogene. The CDR3 runs 17 residues. This CDR3 is CASSKERRQGLGQPQHF. Written as DNA, the CDR3 is TGTGCCAGCAGCAAAGAGAGGAGACAGGGGCTGGGTCAGCCCCAGCATTTT.

The chain uses TRBV6-1 and TRBJ2-7, with D maybe TRBD2 (5 bases). The CDR3 runs 14 residues. V lost 6 bases and J lost 4, with 16 bases in between. Germline V lookup: CDR1 MNHNS, CDR2 SASEGT. The CDR3, as DNA: TGTGCCAGCAGCCCTGGACTGCGTCAGTACGAGCAGTACTTC. This sequence encodes CASSPGLRQYEQYF.

The CDR3 nucleotides are TGTGCCAGTAGTATAGATCTGTACCGGCGTGGCCAGGGGAGGGACGGGGAGCTGTTTTTT. It encodes CASSIDLYRRGQGRDGELFF. This chain links TRBV19 with TRBJ2-2; possible D gene TRBD2, 7 bases. The germline V gene encodes CDR1 LNHDA and CDR2 SQIVND (reference sequence). Trimming removed 0 bases at V and 7 bases at J, with 27 bases between. There are 20 residues in the CDR3.

The chain has TRBV9 and TRBJ2-1; 10 bases align to TRBD2. V dropped 0 bases and J dropped 5; count of bases not matched to a gene: 11. CDR1 and CDR2 from the germline V gene are SGDLS and YYNGEE. This CDR3 has 18 amino acids. CDR3 loop: CASSVGGGGTSVNNEQFF. The CDR3 DNA reads TGTGCCAGCAGCGTAGGTGGTGGTGGGACTAGCGTCAACAATGAGCAGTTCTTC. Supplemented by reference TRBV9 and TRBJ2-1, the full variable domain reads DSGVTQTPKHLITATGQRVTLRCSPRSGDLSVYWYQQSLDQGLQFLIQYYNGEERAKGNILERFSAQQFPDLHSELNLSSLELGDSALYFCASSVGGGGTSVNNEQFFGPGTRLTVL.

This clone occurred a few times. The chain joins TRBV5-1 to TRBJ1-5; D may be TRBD1 (5 bases). Trimming stripped 0 bases from V and 3 bases from J, with 7 bases between. Germline V gene data show CDR1 as SGHRS and CDR2 as YFSETQ. The CDR3 consists of 14 residues. CDR3 sequence reads: CASSLGRDNQPQHF. CDR3 nucleotide sequence: TGCGCCAGCAGCTTGGGCAGGGACAATCAGCCCCAGCATTTT.

This chain uses TRBV28 with TRBJ2-1; 11 bases map to TRBD2. There are 14 residues in the CDR3. The V segment lost 5 bases and the J segment 4 bases; nucleotides outside the gene matches: 1. Germline V CDR1 and CDR2: MDHEN, SYDVKM. The CDR3: CASSRLAGYNEQFF. CDR3 nucleotides: TGTGCCAGCAGTCGACTAGCGGGATACAATGAGCAGTTCTTC.

The chain uses TRBV27 and TRBJ1-5; TRBD1 is a possible D gene (6 bases). Germline V gene data show CDR1 as MNHEY and CDR2 as SMNVEV (reference sequence). With 3 bases removed from V and 7 bases from J, the gap between germline ends came to 7 bases. The CDR3 loop spans 12 amino acids. The CDR3 sequence is CASSFQGQPQHF. The DNA of the CDR3 is TGTGCCAGCAGTTTTCAGGGGCAGCCCCAGCATTTT.